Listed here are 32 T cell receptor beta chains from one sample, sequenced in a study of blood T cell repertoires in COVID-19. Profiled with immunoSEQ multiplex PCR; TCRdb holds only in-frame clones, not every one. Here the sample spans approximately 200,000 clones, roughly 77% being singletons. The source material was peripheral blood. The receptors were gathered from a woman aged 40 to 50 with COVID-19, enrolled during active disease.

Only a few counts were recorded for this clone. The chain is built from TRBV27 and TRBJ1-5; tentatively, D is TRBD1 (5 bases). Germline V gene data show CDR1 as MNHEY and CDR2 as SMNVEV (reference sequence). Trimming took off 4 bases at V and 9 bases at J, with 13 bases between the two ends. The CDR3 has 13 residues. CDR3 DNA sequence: TGTGCCAGCAGTTGGGGGGAGGGCTCGCCCCAGCATTTT. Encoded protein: CASSWGEGSPQHF.

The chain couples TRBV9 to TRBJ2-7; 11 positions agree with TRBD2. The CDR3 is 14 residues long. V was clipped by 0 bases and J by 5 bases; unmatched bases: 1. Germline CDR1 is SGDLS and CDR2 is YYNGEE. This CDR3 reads CASSVETSGDEQYF. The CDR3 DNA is TGTGCCAGCAGCGTAGAGACTAGCGGGGACGAGCAGTACTTC.

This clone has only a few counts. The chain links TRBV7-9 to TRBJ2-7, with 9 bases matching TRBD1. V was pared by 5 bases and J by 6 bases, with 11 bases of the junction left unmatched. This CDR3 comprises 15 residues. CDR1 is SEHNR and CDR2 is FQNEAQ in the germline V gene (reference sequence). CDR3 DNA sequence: TGTGCCAGCAGCCGTCCCGGGACAGGGAAAATCGAGCAGTACTTC. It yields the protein CASSRPGTGKIEQYF.

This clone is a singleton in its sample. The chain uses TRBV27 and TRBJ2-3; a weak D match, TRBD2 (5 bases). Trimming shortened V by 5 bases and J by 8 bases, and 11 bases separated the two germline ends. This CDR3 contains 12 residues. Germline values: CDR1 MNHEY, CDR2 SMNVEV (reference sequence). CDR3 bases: TGTGCCAGCAGTCGGGATGAAGGTACGCAGTATTTT. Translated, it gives CASSRDEGTQYF.

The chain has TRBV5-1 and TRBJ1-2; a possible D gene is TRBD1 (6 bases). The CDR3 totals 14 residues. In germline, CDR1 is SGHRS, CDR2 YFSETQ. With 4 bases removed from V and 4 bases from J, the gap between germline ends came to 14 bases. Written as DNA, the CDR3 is TGCGCCAGCAGCCCAGTGACAGGAGGCTATGGCTACACCTTC. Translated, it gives CASSPVTGGYGYTF.

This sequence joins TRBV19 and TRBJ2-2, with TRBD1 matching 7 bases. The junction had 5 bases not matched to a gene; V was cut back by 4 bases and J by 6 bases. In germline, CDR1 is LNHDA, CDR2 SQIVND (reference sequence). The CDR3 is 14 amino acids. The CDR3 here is CASSRDSRSGELFF. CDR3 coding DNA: TGTGCCAGTAGTAGGGACAGTCGGTCCGGGGAGCTGTTTTTT.

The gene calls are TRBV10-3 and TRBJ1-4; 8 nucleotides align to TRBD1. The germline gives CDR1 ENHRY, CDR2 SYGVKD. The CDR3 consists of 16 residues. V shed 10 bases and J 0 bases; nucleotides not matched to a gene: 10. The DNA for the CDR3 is TGTGCCACGCAGACAGGGGCCCCCTCAACTAATGAAAAACTGTTTTTT. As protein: CATQTGAPSTNEKLFF.

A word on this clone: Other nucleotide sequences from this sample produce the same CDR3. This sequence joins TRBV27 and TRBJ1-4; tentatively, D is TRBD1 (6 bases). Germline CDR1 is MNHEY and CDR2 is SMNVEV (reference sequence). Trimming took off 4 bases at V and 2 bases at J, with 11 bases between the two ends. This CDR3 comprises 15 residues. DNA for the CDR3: TGTGCCAGCAGTTCGGGGGGGGCCACTAATGAAAAACTGTTTTTT. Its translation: CASSSGGATNEKLFF.

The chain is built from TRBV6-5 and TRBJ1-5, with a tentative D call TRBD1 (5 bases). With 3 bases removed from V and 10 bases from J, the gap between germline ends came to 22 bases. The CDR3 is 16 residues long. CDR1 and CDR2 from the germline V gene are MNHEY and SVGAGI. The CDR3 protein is CASSYAPSDGGQPQHF. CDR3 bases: TGTGCCAGCAGTTATGCTCCCTCGGACGGGGGTCAACCCCAGCATTTT.

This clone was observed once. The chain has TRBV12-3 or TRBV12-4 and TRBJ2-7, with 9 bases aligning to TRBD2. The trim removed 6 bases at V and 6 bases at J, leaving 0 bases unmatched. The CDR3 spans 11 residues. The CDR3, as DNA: TGTGCCAGCAGACTAGCGGGCGAGCAGTACTTC. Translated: CASRLAGEQYF.

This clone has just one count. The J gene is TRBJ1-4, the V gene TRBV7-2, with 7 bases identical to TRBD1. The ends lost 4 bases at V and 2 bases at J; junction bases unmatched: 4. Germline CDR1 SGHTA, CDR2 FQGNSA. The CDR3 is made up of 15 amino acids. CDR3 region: CASSSNRGTNEKLFF. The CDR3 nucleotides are TGTGCCAGCAGCTCGAACAGGGGCACTAATGAAAAACTGTTTTTT.

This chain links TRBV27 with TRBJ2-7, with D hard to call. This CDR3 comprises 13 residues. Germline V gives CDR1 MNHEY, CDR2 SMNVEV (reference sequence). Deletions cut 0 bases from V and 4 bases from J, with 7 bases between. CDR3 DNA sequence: TGTGCCAGCAGTTTATCTCCCGTATACGAGCAGTACTTC. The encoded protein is CASSLSPVYEQYF.

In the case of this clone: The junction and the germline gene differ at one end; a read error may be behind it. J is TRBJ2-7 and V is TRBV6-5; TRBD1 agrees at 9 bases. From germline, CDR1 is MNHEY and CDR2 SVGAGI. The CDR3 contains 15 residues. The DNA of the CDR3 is TGTGCCAGCAGTCACTCCGGGACAGGGCTGGTGGAGCAGTACTTC. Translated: CASSHSGTGLVEQYF.

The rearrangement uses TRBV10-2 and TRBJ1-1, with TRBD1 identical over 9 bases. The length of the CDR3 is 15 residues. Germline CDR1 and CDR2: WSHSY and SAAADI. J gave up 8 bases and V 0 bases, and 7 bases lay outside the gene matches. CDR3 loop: CASSESSQGTGEAFF. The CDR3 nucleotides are TGCGCCAGCAGTGAGTCCTCCCAAGGGACAGGGGAAGCTTTCTTT.

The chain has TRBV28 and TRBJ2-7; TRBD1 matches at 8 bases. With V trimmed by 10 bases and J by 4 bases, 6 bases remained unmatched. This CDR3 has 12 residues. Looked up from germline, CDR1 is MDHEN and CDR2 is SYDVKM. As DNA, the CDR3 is TGTGCCATTCGACAGGGGAGTTACGAGCAGTACTTC. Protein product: CAIRQGSYEQYF.

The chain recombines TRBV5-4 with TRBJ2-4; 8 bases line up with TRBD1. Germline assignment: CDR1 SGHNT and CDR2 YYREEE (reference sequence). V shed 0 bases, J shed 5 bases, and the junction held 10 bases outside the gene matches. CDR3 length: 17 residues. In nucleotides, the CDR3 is TGTGCCAGCAGCTTGGCAGGGGGCTCGTTGTTCGAAAACATTCAGTACTTC. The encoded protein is CASSLAGGSLFENIQYF.

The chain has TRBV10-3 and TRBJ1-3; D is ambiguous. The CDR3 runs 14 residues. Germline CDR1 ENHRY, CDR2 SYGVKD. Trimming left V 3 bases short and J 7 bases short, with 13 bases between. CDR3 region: CAISDIRFRNTIYF. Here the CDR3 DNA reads TGTGCCATCAGTGACATCAGGTTCAGGAACACCATATATTTT.

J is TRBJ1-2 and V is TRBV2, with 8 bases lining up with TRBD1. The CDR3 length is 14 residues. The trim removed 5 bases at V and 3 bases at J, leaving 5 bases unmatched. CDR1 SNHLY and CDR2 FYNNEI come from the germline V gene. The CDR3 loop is CASSQGAGDYGYTF. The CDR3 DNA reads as TGTGCCAGCAGTCAGGGGGCTGGAGACTATGGCTACACCTTC.

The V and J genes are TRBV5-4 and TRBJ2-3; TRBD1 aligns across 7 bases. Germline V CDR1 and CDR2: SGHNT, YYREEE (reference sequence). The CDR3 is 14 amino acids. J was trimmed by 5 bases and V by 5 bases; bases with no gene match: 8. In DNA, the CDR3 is TGTGCCAGCAGAAGAACAGGGGTTCGAGATACGCAGTATTTT. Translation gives CASRRTGVRDTQYF.

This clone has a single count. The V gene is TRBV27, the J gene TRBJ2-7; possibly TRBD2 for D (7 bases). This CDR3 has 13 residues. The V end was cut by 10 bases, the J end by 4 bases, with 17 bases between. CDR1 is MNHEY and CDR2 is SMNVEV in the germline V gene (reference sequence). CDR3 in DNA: TGTGCCACTGGCGGGGGCACTCGATACGAGCAGTACTTC. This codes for CATGGGTRYEQYF.

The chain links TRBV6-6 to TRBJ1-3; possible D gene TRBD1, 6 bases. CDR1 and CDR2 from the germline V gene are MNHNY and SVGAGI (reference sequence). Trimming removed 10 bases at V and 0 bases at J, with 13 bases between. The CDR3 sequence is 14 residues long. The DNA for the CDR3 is TGTGCCACGCACACACAGGGCTCTGGAAACACCATATATTTT. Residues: CATHTQGSGNTIYF.

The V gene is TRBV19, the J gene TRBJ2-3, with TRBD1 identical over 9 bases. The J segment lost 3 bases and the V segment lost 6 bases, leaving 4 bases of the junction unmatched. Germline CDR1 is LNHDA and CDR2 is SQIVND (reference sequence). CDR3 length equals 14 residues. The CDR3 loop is CASRQDRGTDTQYF. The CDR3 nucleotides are TGTGCCAGTAGACAGGACAGGGGAACAGATACGCAGTATTTT.

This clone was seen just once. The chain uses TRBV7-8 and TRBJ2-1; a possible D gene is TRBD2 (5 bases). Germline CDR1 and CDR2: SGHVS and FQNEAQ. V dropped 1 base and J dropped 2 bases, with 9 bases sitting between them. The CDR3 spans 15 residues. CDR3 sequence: CASSLVSGTYNEQFF. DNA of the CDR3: TGTGCCAGCAGCTTAGTATCCGGGACCTACAATGAGCAGTTCTTC.

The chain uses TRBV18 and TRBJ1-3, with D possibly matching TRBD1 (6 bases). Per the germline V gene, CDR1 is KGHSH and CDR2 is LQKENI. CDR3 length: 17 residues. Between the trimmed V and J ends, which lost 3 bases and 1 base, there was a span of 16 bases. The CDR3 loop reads CASSPVTGQGSGNTIYF. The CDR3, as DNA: TGTGCCAGCTCACCTGTGACAGGCCAAGGGTCTGGAAACACCATATATTTT.

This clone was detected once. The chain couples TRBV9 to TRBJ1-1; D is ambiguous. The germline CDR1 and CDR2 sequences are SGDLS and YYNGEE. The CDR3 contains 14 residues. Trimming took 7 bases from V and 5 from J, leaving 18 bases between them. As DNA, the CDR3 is TGTGCCAGCGAGTCCGGGGTAGGAAGGACTGAAGCTTTCTTT. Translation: CASESGVGRTEAFF.

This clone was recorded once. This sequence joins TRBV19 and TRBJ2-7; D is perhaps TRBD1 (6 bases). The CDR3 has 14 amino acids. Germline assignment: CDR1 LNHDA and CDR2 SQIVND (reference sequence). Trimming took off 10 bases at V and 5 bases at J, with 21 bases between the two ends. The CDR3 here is CANPGHPNRDEQYF. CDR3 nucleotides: TGTGCCAATCCGGGTCACCCCAACAGGGACGAGCAGTACTTC.

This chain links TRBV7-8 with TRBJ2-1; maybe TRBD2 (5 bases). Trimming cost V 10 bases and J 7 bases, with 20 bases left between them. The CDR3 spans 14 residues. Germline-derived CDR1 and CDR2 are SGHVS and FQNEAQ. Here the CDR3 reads CATTPRRIENEQFF. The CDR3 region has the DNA TGTGCCACCACTCCCCGGAGGATCGAGAATGAGCAGTTCTTC. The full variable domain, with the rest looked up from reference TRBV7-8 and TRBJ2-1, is GAGVSQSPRYKVAKRGQDVALRCDPISGHVSLFWYQQALGQGPEFLTYFQNEAQLDKSGLPSDRFFAERPEGSVSTLKIQRTQQEDSAVYLCATTPRRIENEQFFGPGTRLTVL.

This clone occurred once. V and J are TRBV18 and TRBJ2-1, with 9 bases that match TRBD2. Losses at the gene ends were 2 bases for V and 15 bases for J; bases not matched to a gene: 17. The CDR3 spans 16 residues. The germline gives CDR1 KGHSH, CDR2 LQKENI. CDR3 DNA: TGTGCCAGCTCACCAGCGGCTAGCGGGGAGGGCCCGGGCCGGTTCTTC. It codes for CASSPAASGEGPGRFF.

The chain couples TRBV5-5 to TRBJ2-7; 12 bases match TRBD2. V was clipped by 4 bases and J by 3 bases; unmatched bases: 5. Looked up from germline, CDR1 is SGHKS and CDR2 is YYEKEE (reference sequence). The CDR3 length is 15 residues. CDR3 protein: CASSVTSGGYYEQYF. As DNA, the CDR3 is TGTGCCAGCAGCGTGACTAGCGGGGGTTACTACGAGCAGTACTTC.

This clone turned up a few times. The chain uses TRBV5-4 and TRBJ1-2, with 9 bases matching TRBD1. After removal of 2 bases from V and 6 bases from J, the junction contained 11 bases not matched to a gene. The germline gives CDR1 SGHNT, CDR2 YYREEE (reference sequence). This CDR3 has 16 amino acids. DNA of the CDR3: TGTGCCAGCAGCTTCAGGGACAGGGTGGTTGAGAATGGCTACACCTTC. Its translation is CASSFRDRVVENGYTF.

CDR3 residues: CASSKTSGGAHNEQFF. CDR3 DNA sequence: TGTGCCAGCAGTAAGACTAGCGGGGGGGCCCACAATGAGCAGTTCTTC. V gene TRBV7-2 combines with J gene TRBJ2-1, with 14 bases fitting TRBD2. J was trimmed by 5 bases and V by 6 bases; bases with no gene match: 6. Germline assignment: CDR1 SGHTA and CDR2 FQGNSA. The CDR3 loop spans 16 amino acids.

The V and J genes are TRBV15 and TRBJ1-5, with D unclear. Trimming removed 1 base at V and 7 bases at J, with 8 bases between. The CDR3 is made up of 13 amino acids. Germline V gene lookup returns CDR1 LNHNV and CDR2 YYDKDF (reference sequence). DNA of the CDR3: TGTGCCACCAGCAGAGGAGCAGGACAGCCCCAGCATTTT. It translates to CATSRGAGQPQHF.